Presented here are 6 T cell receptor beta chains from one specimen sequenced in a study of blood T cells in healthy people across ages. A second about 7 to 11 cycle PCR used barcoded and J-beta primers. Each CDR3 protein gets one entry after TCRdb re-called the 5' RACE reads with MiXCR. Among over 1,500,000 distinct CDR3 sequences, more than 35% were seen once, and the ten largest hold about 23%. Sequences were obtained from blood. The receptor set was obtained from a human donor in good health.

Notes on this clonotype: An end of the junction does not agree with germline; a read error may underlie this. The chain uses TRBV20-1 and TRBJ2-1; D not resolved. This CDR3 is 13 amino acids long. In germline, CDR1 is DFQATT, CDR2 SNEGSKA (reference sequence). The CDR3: CSCSIANHNEQCF. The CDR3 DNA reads TGCAGTTGCTCGATAGCTAACCACAATGAGCAGTGCTTC.

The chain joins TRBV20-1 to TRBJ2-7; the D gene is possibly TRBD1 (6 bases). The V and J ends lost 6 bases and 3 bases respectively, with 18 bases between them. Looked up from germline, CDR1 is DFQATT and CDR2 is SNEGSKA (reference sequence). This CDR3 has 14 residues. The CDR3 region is CSADRRAVGYEQYF. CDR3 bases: TGCAGTGCAGACAGGCGGGCCGTTGGCTACGAGCAGTACTTC.

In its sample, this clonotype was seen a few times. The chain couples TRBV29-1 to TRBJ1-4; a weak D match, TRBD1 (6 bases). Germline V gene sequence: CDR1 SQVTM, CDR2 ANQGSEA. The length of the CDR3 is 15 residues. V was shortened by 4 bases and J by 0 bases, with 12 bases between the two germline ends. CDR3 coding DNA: TGCAGCGTTGCCGGGACAATTGCAACTAATGAAAAACTGTTTTTT. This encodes CSVAGTIATNEKLFF.

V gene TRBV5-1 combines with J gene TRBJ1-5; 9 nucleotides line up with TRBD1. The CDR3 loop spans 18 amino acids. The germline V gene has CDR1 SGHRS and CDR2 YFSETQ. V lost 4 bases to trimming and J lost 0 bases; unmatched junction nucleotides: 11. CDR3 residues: CASSLGDRDRYSNQPQHF. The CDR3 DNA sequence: TGCGCCAGCAGCCTGGGGGACAGGGACAGATATAGCAATCAGCCCCAGCATTTT.

CDR3 in amino acids: CASSLLLAGAYGQYF. In DNA form, the CDR3 reads TGTGCCAGCAGCTTGCTCCTAGCGGGGGCCTACGGGCAGTACTTC. The V gene is TRBV5-5, the J gene TRBJ2-4, with 10 bases aligning to TRBD2. J was trimmed by 13 bases and V by 1 base; bases with no gene match: 11. Germline V CDR1 and CDR2: SGHKS, YYEKEE (reference sequence). The CDR3 is made up of 15 amino acids.

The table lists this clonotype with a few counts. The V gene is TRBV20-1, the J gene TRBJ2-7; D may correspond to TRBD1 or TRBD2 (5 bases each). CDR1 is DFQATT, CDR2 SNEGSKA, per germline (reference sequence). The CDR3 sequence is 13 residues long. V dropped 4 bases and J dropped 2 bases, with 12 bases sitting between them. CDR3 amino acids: CSAKLGTTYEQYF. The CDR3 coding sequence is TGCAGTGCTAAACTGGGGACGACCTACGAGCAGTACTTC.